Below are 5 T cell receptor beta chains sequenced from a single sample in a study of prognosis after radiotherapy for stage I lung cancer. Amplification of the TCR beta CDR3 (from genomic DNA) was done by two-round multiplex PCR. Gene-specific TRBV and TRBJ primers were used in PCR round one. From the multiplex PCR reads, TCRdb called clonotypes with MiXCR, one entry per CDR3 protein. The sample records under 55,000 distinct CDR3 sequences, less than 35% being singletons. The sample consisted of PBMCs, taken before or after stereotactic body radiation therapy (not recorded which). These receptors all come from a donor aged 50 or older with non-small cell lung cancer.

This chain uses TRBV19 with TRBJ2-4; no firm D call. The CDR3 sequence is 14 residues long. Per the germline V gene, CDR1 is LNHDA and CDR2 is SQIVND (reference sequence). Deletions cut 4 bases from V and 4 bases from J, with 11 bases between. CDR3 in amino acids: CASSSFTEKNIQYF. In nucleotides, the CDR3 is TGTGCCAGTAGTAGTTTCACCGAAAAAAACATTCAGTACTTC.

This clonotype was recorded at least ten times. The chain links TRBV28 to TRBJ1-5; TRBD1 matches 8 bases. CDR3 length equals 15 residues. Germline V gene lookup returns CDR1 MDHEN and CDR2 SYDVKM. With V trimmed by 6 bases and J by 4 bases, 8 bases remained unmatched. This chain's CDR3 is CASSPTGAPNQPQHF. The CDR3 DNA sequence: TGTGCCAGCAGCCCGACAGGGGCGCCTAATCAGCCCCAGCATTTT. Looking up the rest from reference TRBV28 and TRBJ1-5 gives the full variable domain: DVKVTQSSRYLVKRTGEKVFLECVQDMDHENMFWYRQDPGLGLRLIYFSYDVKMKEKGDIPEGYSVSREKKERFSLILESASTNQTSMYLCASSPTGAPNQPQHFGDGTRLSIL.

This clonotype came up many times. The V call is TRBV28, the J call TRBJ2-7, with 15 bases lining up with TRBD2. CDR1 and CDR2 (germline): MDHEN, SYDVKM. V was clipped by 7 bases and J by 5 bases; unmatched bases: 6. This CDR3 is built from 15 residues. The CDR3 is CASNPRTSGRDEQYF. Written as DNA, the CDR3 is TGTGCCAGCAACCCGAGGACTAGCGGGAGGGACGAGCAGTACTTC.

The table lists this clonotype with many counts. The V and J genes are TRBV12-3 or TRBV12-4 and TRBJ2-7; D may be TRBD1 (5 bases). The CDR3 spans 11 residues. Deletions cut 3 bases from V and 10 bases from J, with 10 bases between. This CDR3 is CASSLTTVQYF. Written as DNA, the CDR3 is TGTGCCAGCAGTTTGACGACAGTCCAGTACTTC.

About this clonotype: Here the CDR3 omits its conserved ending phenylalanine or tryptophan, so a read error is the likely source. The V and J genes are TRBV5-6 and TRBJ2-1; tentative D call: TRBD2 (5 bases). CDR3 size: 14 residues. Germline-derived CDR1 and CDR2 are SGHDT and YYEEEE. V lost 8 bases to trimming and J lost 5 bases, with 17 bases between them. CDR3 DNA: TGTGCCAGTCTCAGACCCGGCGGGCACAATGAGCAGTTCTTA. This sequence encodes CASLRPGGHNEQFL.